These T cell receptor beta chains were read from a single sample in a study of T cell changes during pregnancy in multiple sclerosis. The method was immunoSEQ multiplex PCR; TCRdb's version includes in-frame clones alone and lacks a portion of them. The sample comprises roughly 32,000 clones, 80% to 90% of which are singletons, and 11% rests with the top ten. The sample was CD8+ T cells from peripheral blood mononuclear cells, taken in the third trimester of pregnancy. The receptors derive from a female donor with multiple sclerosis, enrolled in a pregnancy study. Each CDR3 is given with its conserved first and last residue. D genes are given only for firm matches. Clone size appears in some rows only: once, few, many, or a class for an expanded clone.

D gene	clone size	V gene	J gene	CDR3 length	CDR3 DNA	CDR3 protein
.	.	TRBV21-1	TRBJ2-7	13	TGTGCCAGCAGCAAAGAGAGCTCCTACGAGCAGTACTTC	CASSKESSYEQYF
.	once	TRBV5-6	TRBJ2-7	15	TGTGCCAGCAGCTTAAGGGGTCTCCACTCCTACGAGCAGTACTTC	CASSLRGLHSYEQYF
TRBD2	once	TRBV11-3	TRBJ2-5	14	TGTGCCAGCAGCCATAGCGGGAGAGGAGAGACCCAGTACTTC	CASSHSGRGETQYF
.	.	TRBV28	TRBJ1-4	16	TGTGCCAGCAGTTTAGGAACATTCGGGACTAATGAAAAACTGTTTTTT	CASSLGTFGTNEKLFF
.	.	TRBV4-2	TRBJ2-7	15	TGTGCCAGCAGCCAAGCCCCCAGGGGGGCGGACGAGCAGTACTTC	CASSQAPRGADEQYF
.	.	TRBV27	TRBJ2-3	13	TGTGCCAGCAGTCTCCAACTCGGAGATACGCAGTATTTT	CASSLQLGDTQYF
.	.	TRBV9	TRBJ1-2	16	TGTGCCAGCAGCGTAGAAGGGAGGCAGGGAAACGCTGGCTACACCTTC	CASSVEGRQGNAGYTF
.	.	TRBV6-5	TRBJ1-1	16	TGTGCCAGCAGTTACCCCAACATGGGGGGGGGCACTGAAGCTTTCTTT	CASSYPNMGGGTEAFF
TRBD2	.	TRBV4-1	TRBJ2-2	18	TGCGCCAGCAGCCAAGGAGTCGTAGCGGGGGCGTACACCGGGGAGCTGTTTTTT	CASSQGVVAGAYTGELFF
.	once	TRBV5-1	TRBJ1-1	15	TGCGCCAGCAGCCCCTTCGTAGGGGGGAACACTGAAGCTTTCTTT	CASSPFVGGNTEAFF
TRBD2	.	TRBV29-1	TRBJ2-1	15	TGCAGCTCCACCGTTCTAGCGGGGTCGTCCAATGAGCAGTTCTTC	CSSTVLAGSSNEQFF
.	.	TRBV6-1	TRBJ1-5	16	TGTGCCAGCAGTGGTCAGGGTAAGGGGCTTAATCAGCCCCAGCATTTT	CASSGQGKGLNQPQHF
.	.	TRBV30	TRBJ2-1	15	TGTGCCTGGAACCGGGGAGGGGGAATTGGGGATGAGCAGTTCTTC	CAWNRGGGIGDEQFF
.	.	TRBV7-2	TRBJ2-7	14	TGTGCCAGCAGCTTCCGGGTCGTCGCCTACGAGCAGTACTTC	CASSFRVVAYEQYF
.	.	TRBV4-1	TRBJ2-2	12	TGCGCCAGCAGCCACCCTTTCGGGGAGCTGTTTTTT	CASSHPFGELFF
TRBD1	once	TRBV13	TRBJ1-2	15	TGTGCCAGCAGCGGCACAGGGGGCTTCAACTATGGCTACACCTTC	CASSGTGGFNYGYTF
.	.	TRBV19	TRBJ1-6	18	TGTGCCAGTAGTATCCCGGGGGGCCTGAGCTCCTATAATTCACCCCTCCACTTT	CASSIPGGLSSYNSPLHF
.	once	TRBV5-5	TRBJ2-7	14	TGTGCCAGCAGCTCTGACGGGGTTATGGACGAGCAGTACTTC	CASSSDGVMDEQYF
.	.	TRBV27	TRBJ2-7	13	TGTGCCAGCGGCGGGAGCAGGGGCTACGAGCAGTACTTC	CASGGSRGYEQYF
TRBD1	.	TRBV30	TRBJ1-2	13	TGTGCCTGGAGTGATGGGACAGGGACCGGCTACACCTTC	CAWSDGTGTGYTF
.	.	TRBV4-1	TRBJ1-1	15	TGCGCCAGCAGCCAAGAGGGCACAGGGTACACTGAAGCTTTCTTT	CASSQEGTGYTEAFF
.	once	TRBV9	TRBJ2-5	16	TGTGCCAGCAGTCGGGGATTGGTGGGAGGGGGGGAGACCCAGTACTTC	CASSRGLVGGGETQYF
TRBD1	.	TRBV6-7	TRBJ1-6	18	TGTGCCAGCAGCGGGACAGGGGCGCCCGGGAGGATTAATTCACCCCTCCACTTT	CASSGTGAPGRINSPLHF
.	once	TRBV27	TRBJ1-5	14	TGTGCCAGCAGCTCCGGACTGGGTGTGCAGCCCCAGCATTTT	CASSSGLGVQPQHF
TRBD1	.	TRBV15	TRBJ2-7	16	TGTGCCACCAGCAGGCCACAGGGGGCTCTCTCCTACGAGCAGTACTTC	CATSRPQGALSYEQYF
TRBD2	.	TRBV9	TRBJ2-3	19	TGTGCCAGCAGCGTAGATTACCAGAGGACTAGCGGGGGTACAGATACGCAGTATTTT	CASSVDYQRTSGGTDTQYF
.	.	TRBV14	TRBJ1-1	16	TGTGCCAGCAGCCGATCCTGGGGCAGGGTGGGTGCTGAAGCTTTCTTT	CASSRSWGRVGAEAFF
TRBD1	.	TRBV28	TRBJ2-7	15	TGTGCCAGCAGAGAGACAGGGCCTTCTTCCTACGAGCAGTACTTC	CASRETGPSSYEQYF
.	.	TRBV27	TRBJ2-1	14	TGTGCCAGCAGTTTATACAGGGTTGGGAATGAGCAGTTCTTC	CASSLYRVGNEQFF
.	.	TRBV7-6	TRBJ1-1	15	TGTGCCAGCAGCTTAGGTTCAAACATGAACACTGAAGCTTTCTTT	CASSLGSNMNTEAFF
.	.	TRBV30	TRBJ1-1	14	TGTGCCTGGAGTCAGGGCAGGGTGAACACTGAAGCTTTCTTT	CAWSQGRVNTEAFF
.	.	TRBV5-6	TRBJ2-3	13	TGTGCCAGCAGCTTGCTAGGCACAGATACGCAGTATTTT	CASSLLGTDTQYF
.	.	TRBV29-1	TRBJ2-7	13	TGCAGCGTTGAATCGGACAGAGCCTACGAGCAGTACTTC	CSVESDRAYEQYF
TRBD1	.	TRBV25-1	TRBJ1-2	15	TGTGCCAGCAGTGGCTACCGGGACAGGGAGTCCGGCTACACCTTC	CASSGYRDRESGYTF
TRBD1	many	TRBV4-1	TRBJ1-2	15	TGCGCCAGCAGCCACCCCGGACAGGAACTCTATGGCTACACCTTC	CASSHPGQELYGYTF
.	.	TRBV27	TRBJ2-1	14	TGTGCCAGCAGTTTATCGGACTCCCGCAATGAGCAGTTCTTC	CASSLSDSRNEQFF